Listed below are T cell receptor beta chains from one sample, sequenced in a study of graft-versus-host responses after intestinal transplantation. The method was immunoSEQ multiplex PCR; TCRdb's version includes in-frame clones alone and lacks a portion of them. The sample includes about 39,000 clones, more than 80% of them seen just once. Here the sequenced sample was PBMCs, taken around 730 days after intestinal transplantation. Source of these receptors: a human patient who received an intestinal transplant, so some T cells may come from the graft donor. The CDR3 runs from the conserved cysteine through the conserved F or W. D genes are given only for firm matches. Expanded clones get a size class; other rows say once, few or many, or leave the size out.

CDR3 DNA,CDR3 protein,J gene,clone size,V gene,D gene
TGTGCCAGCAGTTTAATCTTCCGGGAGAGGGTCTACGAGCAGTACTTC,CASSLIFRERVYEQYF,TRBJ2-7,-,TRBV27,-
TGTGCCAGCAGTGCTTCGGGACACCTTAATTCACCCCTCCACTTT,CASSASGHLNSPLHF,TRBJ1-6,-,TRBV25-1,-
TGTGCCAGTAGTATGGAACGGATATATAGCAATCAGCCCCAGCATTTT,CASSMERIYSNQPQHF,TRBJ1-5,-,TRBV19,-
TGTGCCAGCAGCCTGAGCGGAGGCAGCTCCTACGAGCAGTACTTC,CASSLSGGSSYEQYF,TRBJ2-7,-,TRBV5-4,-
TGTGCCAGCAGCCCTAGGAGGTCGGGACCGACGCATGAGCAGTTCTTC,CASSPRRSGPTHEQFF,TRBJ2-1,-,TRBV11-2,-
TGTGCCAGCAGCCCTACGACAGGGATGAACACTGAAGCTTTCTTT,CASSPTTGMNTEAFF,TRBJ1-1,-,TRBV7-3,TRBD1
TGTGCCAGCAGCTTAGACCAGGGGGCGGGTGAGCAGTTCTTC,CASSLDQGAGEQFF,TRBJ2-1,once,TRBV7-7,TRBD1
TGTGCCAGCGCTAGGGACCTACCTGGCTACACCTTC,CASARDLPGYTF,TRBJ1-2,-,TRBV6-1,-
TGTGCCAGCAGTGATAGGACCCTATCCTATGGCTACACCTTC,CASSDRTLSYGYTF,TRBJ1-2,-,TRBV6-1,-
TGTGCCAGCAGCGTGGAGGGACAAGACGAGCAGTACTTC,CASSVEGQDEQYF,TRBJ2-7,-,TRBV9,-
TGTGCTAGTGGTTTCAGAGTGCAGCCCCAGCATTTT,CASGFRVQPQHF,TRBJ1-5,-,TRBV12-5,-